The 13 T cell receptor beta chains below come from one sample, sequenced in a study of preoperative IRX-2 immunotherapy in early breast cancer. Treatment given: preoperative locoregional IRX-2 cytokine immunotherapy. Profiling relied on immunoSEQ multiplex PCR, and the TCRdb table lists in-frame clones only, not all of them. The sample yields some 32,000 clones, over 80% seen once. Sequenced material: lymph node tissue, taken from a patient treated with IRX-2 immunotherapy. Receptors were obtained from a human donor with breast cancer.

The chain carries TRBV18 and TRBJ1-4; tentative D call: TRBD1 (5 bases). The length of the CDR3 is 14 residues. Between the trimmed V and J ends, which lost 3 bases and 4 bases, there was a span of 9 bases. Looked up from germline, CDR1 is KGHSH and CDR2 is LQKENI. The CDR3 reads CASSPRGDNEKLFF. The CDR3 DNA is TGTGCCAGCTCACCGCGGGGCGATAATGAAAAACTGTTTTTT.

The chain recombines TRBV5-1 with TRBJ2-3, with 8 bases aligning to TRBD1. Germline-derived CDR1 and CDR2 are SGHRS and YFSETQ. With V trimmed by 0 bases and J by 4 bases, 4 bases remained unmatched. CDR3 length: 15 residues. This CDR3 reads CASSLVAGGPDTQYF. The CDR3 region has the DNA TGCGCCAGCAGCTTGGTAGCAGGGGGCCCAGATACGCAGTATTTT.

The chain couples TRBV5-1 to TRBJ2-1; 7 nucleotides align to TRBD1. Germline V gene data show CDR1 as SGHRS and CDR2 as YFSETQ. Trimming cost V 0 bases and J 4 bases; bases outside gene matches: 4. This CDR3 has 15 residues. The CDR3: CASSLGQGGYNEQFF. CDR3 sequence (DNA): TGCGCCAGCAGCTTGGGACAGGGTGGGTACAATGAGCAGTTCTTC.

The chain recombines TRBV11-3 with TRBJ1-1; D ambiguous. This CDR3 spans 17 amino acids. The V and J ends lost 5 bases and 0 bases respectively, with 19 bases between them. CDR1 is SGHNT, CDR2 YENEEA, per germline. The CDR3 DNA is TGTGCCAGCAGCCAAGGAGGCGCCGGATTTATGAACACTGAAGCTTTCTTT. It codes for CASSQGGAGFMNTEAFF.

This clone came up once. The V call is TRBV6-8, the J call TRBJ2-3; 9 positions agree with TRBD2. Germline loops: CDR1 MNHGY, CDR2 SAAAGT. The CDR3 has 14 amino acids. V shed 11 bases and J 2 bases; nucleotides not matched to a gene: 8. The CDR3 protein is CAARSGGNTDTQYF. The CDR3 coding sequence is TGTGCCGCCAGAAGCGGGGGGAACACAGATACGCAGTATTTT.

The V call is TRBV6-8, the J call TRBJ2-2; D gene uncertain. Per the germline V gene, CDR1 is MNHGY and CDR2 is SAAAGT. The CDR3 loop spans 14 amino acids. Trimming shortened V by 7 bases and J by 0 bases, and 9 bases separated the two germline ends. As DNA, the CDR3 is TGTGCCAGCACGCTAGGAGCGAACACCGGGGAGCTGTTTTTT. It encodes CASTLGANTGELFF.

The chain has TRBV28 and TRBJ2-2, with D unclear. V was pared by 3 bases and J by 6 bases, with 8 bases between. Germline V gives CDR1 MDHEN, CDR2 SYDVKM. The CDR3 totals 13 residues. This chain's CDR3 is CASSLPLSGELFF. As DNA, the CDR3 is TGTGCCAGCAGTTTGCCTCTCTCCGGGGAGCTGTTTTTT.

The V call is TRBV6-8, the J call TRBJ2-1; either TRBD1 or TRBD2 may supply D (5 bases each). V was trimmed by 8 bases and J by 0 bases, leaving 11 bases between them. Germline CDR1 reads MNHGY; CDR2 reads SAAAGT. The CDR3 is made up of 14 amino acids. CDR3 sequence: CASRGTSSYNEQFF. In DNA, the CDR3 is TGTGCCAGCCGTGGGACGAGCTCCTACAATGAGCAGTTCTTC.

The chain is built from TRBV18 and TRBJ2-7; the match to TRBD1 covers 7 bases. The CDR3 is 14 amino acids. Germline-derived CDR1 and CDR2 are KGHSH and LQKENI. Unmatched junction bases numbered 4, after V lost 3 bases and J lost 2 bases. The CDR3 region is CASSPTGTAYEQYF. As DNA, the CDR3 is TGTGCCAGCTCACCTACCGGGACAGCCTACGAGCAGTACTTC.

This clone was seen a few times. The chain is built from TRBV6-7 and TRBJ2-7; D gene unclear. TRBV6-7 is recorded as an ORF, its role being uncertain. This CDR3 is built from 11 residues. The germline V and J ends were trimmed by 2 bases and 6 bases, with 5 bases remaining between them. CDR3 nucleotides: TGTGCCAGCAGTTACGGGCGCGAGCAGTACTTC. This codes for CASSYGREQYF.

The chain joins TRBV6-8 to TRBJ2-2; no clear D. Germline V CDR1 and CDR2: MNHGY, SAAAGT. The CDR3 has 15 amino acids. Trimming removed 6 bases at V and 6 bases at J, with 17 bases between. CDR3 nucleotide sequence: TGTGCCAGCAGGACCGCGTCGTCTTCGGCCGGGGAGCTGTTTTTT. Amino acid sequence: CASRTASSSAGELFF.

The rearrangement uses TRBV7-5 and TRBJ2-7; the table's D call, TRBD1, has no DNA check behind it. TRBV7-5 is marked as a pseudogene. CDR3 size: 21 residues. Here the CDR3 reads CARSLVYGGQGSEAFTDEQYF. The CDR3 DNA is TGTGCCAGAAGCTTGGTATATGGGGGACAGGGTTCAGAGGCTTTTACGGACGAGCAGTACTTC.

This chain connects TRBV11-3 to TRBJ2-4, with TRBD2 identical over 11 bases. V shed 2 bases, J shed 7 bases, and the junction held 13 bases outside the gene matches. Germline V gene data show CDR1 as SGHNT and CDR2 as YENEEA. The CDR3 sequence is 18 residues long. CDR3 loop: CASSLRRASGGPLNIQYF. As DNA, the CDR3 is TGTGCCAGCAGCTTACGTCGCGCTAGCGGGGGGCCGCTCAACATTCAGTACTTC.